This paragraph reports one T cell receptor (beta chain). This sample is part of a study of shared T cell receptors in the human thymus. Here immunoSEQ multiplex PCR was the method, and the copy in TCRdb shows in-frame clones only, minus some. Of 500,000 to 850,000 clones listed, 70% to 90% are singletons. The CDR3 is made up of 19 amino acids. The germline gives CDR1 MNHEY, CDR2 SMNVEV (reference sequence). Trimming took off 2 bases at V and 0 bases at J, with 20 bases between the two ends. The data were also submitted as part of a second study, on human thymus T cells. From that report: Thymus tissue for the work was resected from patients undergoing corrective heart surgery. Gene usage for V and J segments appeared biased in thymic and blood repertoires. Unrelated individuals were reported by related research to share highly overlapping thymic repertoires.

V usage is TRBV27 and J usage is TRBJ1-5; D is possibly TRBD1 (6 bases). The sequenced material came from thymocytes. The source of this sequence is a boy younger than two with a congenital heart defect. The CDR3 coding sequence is TGTGCCAGCAGTTTAAGGAGCCCGACAGGAGGACCTAGCAATCAGCCCCAGCATTTT. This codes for CASSLRSPTGGPSNQPQHF.